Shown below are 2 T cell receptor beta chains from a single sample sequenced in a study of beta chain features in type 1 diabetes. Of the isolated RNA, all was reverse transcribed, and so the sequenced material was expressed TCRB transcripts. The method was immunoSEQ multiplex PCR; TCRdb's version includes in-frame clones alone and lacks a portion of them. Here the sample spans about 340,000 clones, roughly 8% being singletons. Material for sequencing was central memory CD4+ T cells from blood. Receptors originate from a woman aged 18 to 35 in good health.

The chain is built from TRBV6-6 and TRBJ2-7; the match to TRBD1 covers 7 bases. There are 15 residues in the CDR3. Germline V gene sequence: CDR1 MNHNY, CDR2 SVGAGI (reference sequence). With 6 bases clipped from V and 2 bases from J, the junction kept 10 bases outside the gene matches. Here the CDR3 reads CASRPTRQGPYEQYF. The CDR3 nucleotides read TGTGCCAGCAGACCCACCCGACAGGGCCCCTACGAGCAGTACTTC.

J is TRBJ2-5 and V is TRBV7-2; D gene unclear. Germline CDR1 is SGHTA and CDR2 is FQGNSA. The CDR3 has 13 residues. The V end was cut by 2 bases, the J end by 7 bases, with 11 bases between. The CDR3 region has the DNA TGTGCCAGCAGCTTATTAACGGAGCGGACCCAGTACTTC. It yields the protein CASSLLTERTQYF.